One TCR beta chain is described in this entry. The clone's antigen remains unknown. With a much larger clone just one base away, this may be a read error. The library was made by PCR. Sequencing was performed on an Illumina HiSeq 2500. To normalize quantification of the TCRbeta repertoire, the TCR libraries were built with molecular barcoding that relied on unique molecular identifiers. TCRdb reworked the public reads: Q25 trimming with fastp, MiXCR clone assembly, productive beta chains retained. All rows with the same CDR3 protein become a single entry with the most common DNA and genes. The sample table contains 490,000 or so distinct CDR3 sequences; only one count was recorded for roughly a tenth of them. Jointly, the top ten make up around 2% of the sample. There are 13 amino acids in the CDR3, from cysteine to phenylalanine inclusive. The sequence is cut down to CDR3 DNA, 39 bases in frame from base 1. From the germline V gene, CDR1 is MNHEY and CDR2 is SVGAGI. The V and J ends are trimmed by 4 bases and 9 bases, leaving 13 bases between them.

The sample's treatment or condition, from its label and the paper: allogeneic hematopoietic cell transplantation with graft depleted of TCRalphabeta T cells and CD19 B cells. TCRalphabeta/CD19-depleted allogeneic hematopoietic cell grafts were given to the transplant recipients, all of whom were children. The data are from a study of T-cell reconstitution after alpha-beta-depleted transplantation in children (dated by TCRdb to 2016 to 2017). General notes on the study: Using TCR repertoire profiling, the study followed T-cell immune reconstitution in a quantitative way in children after TCRalphabeta/CD19-depleted allogeneic hematopoietic cell transplantation. Results and caveats for the whole study, not just this receptor: The apparently early recovery of alphabetaT-cell counts about two months after transplant reportedly depended on only several hundred rapidly expanded clones that came from non-depleted graft cells. The high TCRbeta diversity at day 60 in some patients was ascribed to recipient T cells and intrathymic progenitors that had survived conditioning. Over subsequent months, a decline in hyperexpanded clone frequencies was noted, and after one year, T-cell counts and TCRbeta diversity were mostly ascribed to newly produced T cells.

The receptor was isolated from a child younger than 10 with inherited bone marrow failure, due to receive a stem cell transplant. This chain is built from TRBV6-5 and TRBJ2-1; possibly the D gene is TRBD1, per 6 matching bases. Sequenced here: PBMCs, sampled before TCRalphabeta/CD19-depleted stem cell transplant. The sequenced DNA is TGTGCCAGCAGTTTCCACAGGGCGGGTGAGCAGTTCTTC. Its protein is CASSFHRAGEQFF.